This paragraph covers one T cell receptor (beta chain) sequence. The target antigen is unknown. These data are taken from a study of shared clonotypes between healthy human individuals. The study enrolled healthy HIV-negative adults without recent acute infections or vaccinations as donors. Each sample came from a Caucasian adult donor living in Nashville, Tennessee. Study outcomes and limitations: Sharing across a few donors was seen in 4.5% to 6.5% of naive CD4 clonotypes.

Genomic DNA per cell subset filled all wells of several immunoSEQ plates. The data were produced by immunoSEQ multiplex PCR, yet TCRdb's version contains in-frame clones alone and is incomplete. The sample consists of 1.4 million to 1.5 million clones, more than 95% of them appearing once. V was cut by 3 bases and J by 2 bases, with 10 bases left in between. Per germline, CDR1 SQVTM and CDR2 ANQGSEA. The CDR3 spans 13 residues. The sequencing sample was made of naive CD4+ T cells sorted from blood. Subset described: CD45RA+ positively selected. The gene calls are TRBV29-1 and TRBJ2-5, with unresolved D. This TCR derives from a man aged 30 to 39 in good health. The CDR3 region is CSVDILGQETQYF. CDR3 DNA: TGCAGCGTTGATATCCTAGGACAAGAGACCCAGTACTTC.